The sequence of this TCR beta chain was determined in a study of regulatory T cells in long-lasting Graves disease. Documented time point: newly diagnosed GD, antithyroid drugs for less than 3 months. Preparation of the TCR library used RNA extracted from PBMCs. Blood from the periphery, nine milliliters in all, was drawn into EDTA tubes. Arm-PCR with iRepertoire HTBI primers amplified the CDR3 regions for these TCR beta libraries. In the authors' workflow: Identification yielded 55 to 75 TRBV and about 15 TRBJ segments across samples. TCRdb itself ran the multiplex PCR reads through MiXCR, one entry per CDR3 protein. TCRdb's processing, not the authors', yielded these V and J calls. The sample records around 460,000 distinct CDR3 sequences, about 15% being singletons. This clonotype turned up a few times. What it binds is unknown. Overall study results and limits: Between persistent patients, thousands of public clonotypes were shared, exceeding the 900 to 1,000 shared between new patients.

Germline CDR1 and CDR2: SQVTM and ANQGSEA. The CDR3 is made up of 14 amino acids. Unmatched junction bases numbered 10, after V lost 6 bases and J lost 4 bases. This sample was also put to use in a study of T cells in Graves' hyperthyroidism and ophthalmopathy. Per that paper: The model made its ophthalmopathy prediction, and onset followed a median about 5.9 months later.

The source of this sequence is a woman between 50 and 59 years old with Graves disease. The V and J genes are TRBV29-1 and TRBJ2-3, with TRBD1 matching over 7 bases. This specimen consisted of peripheral blood mononuclear cells (PBMCs), obtained at new diagnosis, from a patient treated with antithyroid drugs. As DNA, the CDR3 is TGCAGCGTGTTAGACAGGGCCCGGGCAGATACGCAGTATTTT. Encoded protein: CSVLDRARADTQYF.